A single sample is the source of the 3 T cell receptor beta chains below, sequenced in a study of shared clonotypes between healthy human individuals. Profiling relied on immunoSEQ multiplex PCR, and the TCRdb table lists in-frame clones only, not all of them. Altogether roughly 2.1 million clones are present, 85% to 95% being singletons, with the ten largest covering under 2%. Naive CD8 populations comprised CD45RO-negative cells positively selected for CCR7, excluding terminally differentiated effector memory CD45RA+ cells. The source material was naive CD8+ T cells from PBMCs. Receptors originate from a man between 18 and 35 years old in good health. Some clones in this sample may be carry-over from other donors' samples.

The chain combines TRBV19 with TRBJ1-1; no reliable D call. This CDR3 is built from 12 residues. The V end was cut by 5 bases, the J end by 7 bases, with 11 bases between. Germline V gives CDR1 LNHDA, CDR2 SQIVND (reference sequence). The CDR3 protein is CASSPRAHEAFF. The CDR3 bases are TGTGCCAGTAGTCCCCGGGCCCATGAAGCTTTCTTT.

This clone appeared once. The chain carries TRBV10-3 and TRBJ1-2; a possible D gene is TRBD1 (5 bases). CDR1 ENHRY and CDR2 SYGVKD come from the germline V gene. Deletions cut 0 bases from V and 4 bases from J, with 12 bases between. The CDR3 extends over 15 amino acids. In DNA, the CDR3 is TGTGCCATCAGTGAGTCGGGGGGTTTGAGCTATGGCTACACCTTC. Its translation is CAISESGGLSYGYTF.

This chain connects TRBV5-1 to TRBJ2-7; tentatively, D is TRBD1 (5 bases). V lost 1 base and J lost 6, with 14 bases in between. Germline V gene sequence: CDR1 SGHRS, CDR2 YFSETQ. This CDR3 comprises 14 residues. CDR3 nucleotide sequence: TGCGCCAGCAGCTTGTACGCAGGGCTTGTCGAGCAGTACTTC. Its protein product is CASSLYAGLVEQYF.